This is a list of T cell receptor beta chains from one sample in a study of T cell repertoires in cytomegalovirus infection. Their specific antigens are unknown. TCRdb used MiXCR to reprocess the reads, holding one entry per CDR3 protein. The table records fewer than 950,000 distinct CDR3 sequences, 32% of them present only once. The sequenced sample was cultured CD8+ T cells from PBMCs, obtained from culture after CMV antigen stimulation. These receptor sequences come from a human donor in good health (CMV status not recorded). Some clones in this sample may be carry-over from other donors' samples. The CDR3 runs from the conserved cysteine through the conserved F or W. The order of the fields is J gene, V gene, CDR3 protein.

J: TRBJ1-1; V: TRBV19; CDR3: CASSLRGRVLNAEAFF
J: TRBJ1-1; V: TRBV7-9; CDR3: CASSLVQGLDGNTEAFF
J: TRBJ2-2; V: TRBV7-9; CDR3: CASTLLPWTGELFF
J: TRBJ2-1; V: TRBV5-1; CDR3: CASSSRGQYNEQFF
J: TRBJ1-4; V: TRBV7-2; CDR3: CASSGDRGPEKLFF
J: TRBJ1-5; V: TRBV19; CDR3: CASSISQVYSNQPQHF
J: TRBJ2-1; V: TRBV4-3; CDR3: CASSRVLAGGRNEQFF
J: TRBJ2-1; V: TRBV29-1; CDR3: CSVGAGGLINEQFF
J: TRBJ1-1; V: TRBV19; CDR3: CASTLIRDRGTEAFF
J: TRBJ2-2; V: TRBV9; CDR3: CASSVDVGADRGTGELFF
J: TRBJ1-1; V: TRBV12-3/TRBV12-4; CDR3: CASSFKIGTQGDTEAFF
J: TRBJ1-1; V: TRBV6-1; CDR3: CASSVRDRVAEAFF
J: TRBJ2-3; V: TRBV6-6; CDR3: CASSYPIQTGDSTDTQYF
J: TRBJ1-1; V: TRBV6-5; CDR3: CASSYSMLTSETENTEAFF
J: TRBJ1-5; V: TRBV12-3/TRBV12-4; CDR3: CASSGAPHQPQHF
J: TRBJ2-1; V: TRBV11-2; CDR3: CASSYPGLAGDEQFF
J: TRBJ1-1; V: TRBV19; CDR3: CASTWGATEAFF
J: TRBJ2-7; V: TRBV2; CDR3: CASSPRHAEAYEQYF
J: TRBJ2-2; V: TRBV27; CDR3: CASSLDTPNTGELFF
J: TRBJ1-2; V: TRBV19; CDR3: CASSIRWVDGYTF
J: TRBJ2-2; V: TRBV6-4; CDR3: CASSRTGRGAGELFF
J: TRBJ2-5; V: TRBV7-6; CDR3: CASSSPEARGTQYF
J: TRBJ2-5; V: TRBV7-9; CDR3: CASALGGVGETQYF
J: TRBJ2-5; V: TRBV6-5; CDR3: CASSYSTRLAGETQYF
J: TRBJ1-2; V: TRBV7-6; CDR3: CASSLGGVGPSAAYTF
J: TRBJ2-7; V: TRBV4-1; CDR3: CASSQGAYYEQYF
J: TRBJ1-1; V: TRBV7-9; CDR3: CASSLAETGADTEAFF
J: TRBJ1-1; V: TRBV6-5; CDR3: CASSYEGEAFF
J: TRBJ2-3; V: TRBV7-2; CDR3: CASSLRGEGTDTQYF
J: TRBJ2-2; V: TRBV7-9; CDR3: CASSPTKIGPTGELFF
J: TRBJ2-1; V: TRBV10-3; CDR3: CAISDQEEVTYNEQFF
J: TRBJ2-5; V: TRBV4-3; CDR3: CASSQRRWRPTFEGETQYF
J: TRBJ1-1; V: TRBV13; CDR3: CASSLRYRGLNTEAFF
J: TRBJ2-5; V: TRBV6-8; CDR3: CASSYTNGQKTQYF
J: TRBJ1-1; V: TRBV27; CDR3: CASSLSGYGEAFF
J: TRBJ1-6; V: TRBV27; CDR3: CASSVDRVNSPLHF
J: TRBJ2-3; V: TRBV19; CDR3: CASSIYTGGAGGTDTQYF
J: TRBJ1-1; V: TRBV6-5; CDR3: CASSYGDGWNTEAFF
J: TRBJ1-3; V: TRBV6-5; CDR3: CASSYFADSGNTIYF
J: TRBJ2-2; V: TRBV28; CDR3: CASSITGNTGELFF